This paragraph reports one T cell receptor (beta chain). Its antigen remains unknown. V lost 4 bases to trimming and J lost 0 bases, with 14 bases between them. CDR1 and CDR2 (germline): SGDLS, YYNGEE. CDR3 length: 16 residues. This entry comes from a study of beta chain features in type 1 diabetes. Notes on the study in general: There was a moderate but significant shortening of TCRB CDR3s in all four CD4+ subsets of Type 1 diabetes patients. HLA effects on TCRB rearrangement stayed unresolved here.

The authors reverse transcribed all of the isolated RNA, so sequencing captured expressed TCRB transcripts. Assay used: immunoSEQ multiplex PCR; TCRdb lists only in-frame clones, some missing. This table holds roughly 290,000 clones, about 15% found once. Naive, central memory, regulatory and stem cell-like memory cells within the CD4+ compartment were sorted using CD45RO/CCR7/CD25/CD127/CD95/CD27. V gene TRBV9 combines with J gene TRBJ2-1; unclear D gene. This sequence was found in a man aged 18 to 30 with type 1 diabetes. Sequences were obtained from naive CD4+ T cells from blood. CDR3 in DNA: TGTGCCAGCAGCCCCCTTACGCTGAGCTCCTACAATGAGCAGTTCTTC. Its translation: CASSPLTLSSYNEQFF.